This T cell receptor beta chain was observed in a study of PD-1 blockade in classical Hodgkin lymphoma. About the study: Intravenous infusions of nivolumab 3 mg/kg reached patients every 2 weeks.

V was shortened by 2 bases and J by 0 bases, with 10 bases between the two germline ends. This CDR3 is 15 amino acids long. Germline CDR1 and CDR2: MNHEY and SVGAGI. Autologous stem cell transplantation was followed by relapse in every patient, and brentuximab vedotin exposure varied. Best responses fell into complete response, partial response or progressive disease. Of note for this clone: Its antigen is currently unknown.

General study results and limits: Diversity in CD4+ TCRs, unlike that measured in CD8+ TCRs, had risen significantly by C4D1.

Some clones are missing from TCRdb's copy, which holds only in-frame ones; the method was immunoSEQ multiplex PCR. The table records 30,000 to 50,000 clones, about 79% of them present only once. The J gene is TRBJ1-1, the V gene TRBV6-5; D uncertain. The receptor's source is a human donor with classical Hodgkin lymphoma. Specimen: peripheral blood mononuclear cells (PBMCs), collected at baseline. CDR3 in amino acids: CASSYRALMNTEAFF. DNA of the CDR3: TGTGCCAGCAGTTACAGGGCCCTGATGAACACTGAAGCTTTCTTT.